The clone carrying this T cell receptor beta chain has ten or more counts. The antigen remains unidentified. RNA transcripts provided the template for amplifying TCR beta CDR3 regions. Amplification began with first-round RT-PCR using HTBI primers, then second-round multiplex PCR was performed. TCRdb recomputed calls from the multiplex PCR reads with MiXCR, one row per CDR3 protein. The table lists hundreds of thousands of distinct CDR3 sequences, 15% of them singletons. This specimen belongs to a study of Graves' ophthalmopathy and Graves' hyperthyroidism. In the study overall: The collection of peripheral blood took place at initial diagnosis, before any treatment.

Study results and limitations: Built on 13 signatures, a model told ophthalmopathy apart from stable hyperthyroidism with 85% to 90% sensitivity and less than 82% specificity. Ophthalmopathy progression was predicted by the model at approximately 70% sensitivity and about 74% specificity. Most clonotypes expanded in thyroid above 0.001 frequency were present in blood too.

The TCR comes from a woman between 18 and 29 years old with stable Graves' hyperthyroidism. Sequencing was done on a sample of peripheral blood.

The CDR3 loop reads CASTRINSNQPQHF. CDR3 bases: TGTGCCAGTACCAGAATTAATAGCAATCAGCCCCAGCATTTT. This chain connects TRBV19 to TRBJ1-5; no reliable D call. Trimming took off 7 bases at V and 0 bases at J, with 10 bases between the two ends. CDR3 length: 14 residues. The germline CDR1 and CDR2 sequences are LNHDA and SQIVND (reference sequence).